The source of this T cell receptor (beta chain) is a study of CD8 T cells in Susac syndrome (dated by TCRdb to between 2019 and 2020). Study-wide context: Whether CD8+ T cell activation and differentiation in Susac syndrome was antigen driven was tested using repertoire sequencing. Clonality of the CD8+ T cell repertoire was compared between eleven to twelve healthy donors, approximately 14 Susac syndrome patients and roughly 15 multiple sclerosis patients.

High-throughput TCR beta sequencing profiled peripheral blood CD8+ and CD4+ T cells from healthy donors, Susac syndrome patients and multiple sclerosis patients. The multiple sclerosis controls were treatment-naive patients whose relapsing-remitting disease, either stable or active, fulfilled the revised McDonald criteria. Bulk CD8+ and CD4+ T cells were purified magnetically by negative isolation, whereas CD8+ TEMRA cells were enriched by FACS. Blood was drawn into EDTA tubes, processed within 24 hours, and PBMCs were isolated by density gradient centrifugation. PBMCs destined for TCR sequencing were cryopreserved in liquid nitrogen and later thawed in a 37 °C water bath. The sorted or isolated CD4+, CD8+ and CD8+ TEMRA cells reached a purity of at least 90%. RNA was extracted with the RNeasy kit and 0.5 to 1 ug was reverse transcribed using random hexamers. The immunoSEQ multiplex PCR assay, which covers 54 Vbeta and 13 Jbeta segments, was used to amplify TCR beta CDR3 regions. Bias from PCR amplification was corrected by using a synthetic template baseline for primer optimization and for computational correction. The original methods were these. Reads were annotated to V, D and J genes per IMGT and analyzed with immunoSEQ Analyzer, keeping only productive sequences. To calculate clonality, Shannon entropy was normalized by log2 of the number of productive unique sequences and then subtracted from one. For each patient and control, public and private clones were evaluated among the 100 most prevalent clones. Clones were defined as Susac-specific if absent from the healthy and MS cohorts, from 900 to 1,300 published viral clones and from other ImmuneACCESS disease sequences. TCRdb reworked the public reads: Q25 trimming with fastp, MiXCR clone assembly, productive beta chains retained. Every CDR3 protein is listed once, alongside the most common genes and DNA of its rows. TCRdb, not the original authors, processed these V and J calls. This sample gives 130,000 or so distinct CDR3 sequences in total; around 91% of them show up just once. The top ten clones comprise roughly 0.25% of the sample.

In the germline V gene (reference sequence), CDR1 corresponds to SEHNR and CDR2 to FQNEAQ. The V end loses 5 bases and the J end loses 0 bases, and a stretch of 13 bases separates them. The CDR3 goes from the cysteine to the phenylalanine over 15 residues. Kept here is only the CDR3 DNA, which spans 45 bases and is read in frame from base 1. In the case of this clonotype: What antigen it recognizes has not been identified. One base away there is no much larger clone; base qualities are not given.

What the work shows at the level of the full study, not this receptor alone: The study acknowledged that relatively few individuals were included in the TCR sequencing and HLA analysis.

Rearrangement joined TRBV7-9 to TRBJ2-5, with a weak D call of TRBD2 (6 bases match). Sequencing was performed on CD8+ T cells from PBMCs. The TCR comes from a human donor with multiple sclerosis. DNA sequence: TGTGCCAGCAGCCCCCCCTGGAGGGACCAAGAGACCCAGTACTTC. It is translated as CASSPPWRDQETQYF.